This T cell receptor beta chain was identified in a study of human T cells and chemical hapten exposure. Each CDR3 protein is one row after TCRdb ran MiXCR on the RACE reads. This table has 84,000 or so distinct CDR3 sequences, roughly a tenth appearing once. Germline values: CDR1 DFQATT, CDR2 SNEGSKA (reference sequence). The CDR3 extends over 14 amino acids. Trimming at V came to 5 bases and at J to 3 bases, leaving 7 bases not matched to a gene. This clonotype was found many times. The sample's time point: patch test 2, 6 weeks after DPC sensitization. Treatment reported: therapeutic diphenylcyclopropenone sensitization with weekly scalp DPC.

Source: whole blood, taken in connection with sensitization to the hapten diphenylcyclopropenone (DPC). The sequence was obtained from a woman aged 25-40 years with alopecia areata. Some clones in this sample may be carry-over from other donors' samples. This chain joins TRBV20-1 and TRBJ2-3; 8 nucleotides line up with TRBD2. The DNA of the CDR3 is TGCAGTGCTGCTTTCCGGGGGGGAACAGATACGCAGTATTTT. Residues: CSAAFRGGTDTQYF.